The source of this T cell receptor beta chain is a study of CD8 T cells in Susac syndrome. Findings of the study overall: The authors acknowledged that their TCR sequencing and HLA analysis involved a relatively small number of individuals.

An amount of RNA that ranged from roughly 0.5 to 1 ug was reverse transcribed with random hexamers. The authors amplified TCR beta CDR3 across 54 Vbeta and 13 Jbeta using immunoSEQ multiplex PCR. Each CDR3 protein is one row after TCRdb ran MiXCR on the immunoSEQ multiplex PCR reads. The sample contains some 300,000 distinct CDR3 sequences, approximately 85% of which appear only once. Sequencing targeted TCR beta in T cells from blood (CD8+ and CD4+). The multiple sclerosis controls were treatment-naive patients with relapsing-remitting disease that was stable or active. Worth noting for this clonotype: Its antigen is not known.

This CDR3 is 15 amino acids long. Germline CDR1 and CDR2: DFQATT and SNEGSKA (reference sequence). Trimming took off 0 bases at V and 4 bases at J, with 13 bases between the two ends. This rearrangement joins TRBV20-1 to TRBJ2-1; D gene uncertain. Sequenced material: CD8+ T cells from PBMCs. The receptor was derived from a human donor with multiple sclerosis. CDR3: CSARDPPKEYNEQFF. CDR3 bases: TGCAGTGCTAGAGATCCCCCAAAGGAATACAATGAGCAGTTCTTC.